This is a list of T cell receptor beta chains from one sample in a study of cytomegalovirus exposure and HLA in healthy donors. TCRdb's table, derived via immunoSEQ multiplex PCR, lists solely in-frame clones and lacks some. The table lists about 120,000 clones, about 68% of them singletons. The sample was PBMCs. The receptors originated from a woman between 40 and 50 years old in good health and CMV-seropositive. Both conserved end residues are trimmed from each CDR3. Each record gives: V gene, J gene, CDR3 protein.

TRBV6-1	NA	AIKPGQGSYEQY
TRBV5-1	TRBJ1-2	ASSLGQLANYGYT
TRBV25-1	TRBJ2-2	ASSDIRVGDTGELF
TRBV7-6	TRBJ2-1	ASSLQVGSSYNEQF
TRBV4-3	TRBJ1-2	ASSQRGTAGAL
TRBV7-2	TRBJ2-4	ASSPWASGVRNIQY
TRBV27	TRBJ1-2	ASSLSGQGRYT
TRBV7-9	TRBJ1-2	ASSKTAYGYT
TRBV7-9	TRBJ2-3	ASSQGTGFSTDTQY
TRBV6-1	TRBJ2-7	ASSERLADPYEQY
TRBV7-9	TRBJ2-7	SSSYATGMGSYEQY
TRBV5-5	TRBJ1-2	ASSPGTGGSSNYGYT
TRBV5-4	TRBJ2-7	ASSSGVTADGSKQY
TRBV7-9	TRBJ2-1	ASSPSMSGRGNNEQF
TRBV7-3	TRBJ2-7	ASSLNRDYEQY
TRBV18	TRBJ1-1	ASSPQNTEAF
TRBV2	TRBJ2-3	ASSEYRATDTQY
TRBV18	TRBJ1-2	ASSLGHEGRGYT
TRBV12-5	TRBJ2-6	ASGRGVSGANVLT
TRBV28	TRBJ1-5	ASSTSDRDNQPQH
TRBV19	TRBJ1-1	ASSGPDREAF
TRBV7-9	TRBJ2-1	SSSKGLAGGGEQF
TRBV27	TRBJ1-1	ASSLRSGLTEAF